Listed below are T cell receptor beta chains from one sample, sequenced in a study of B cell selection in AIRE deficiency. The data were produced by immunoSEQ multiplex PCR, yet TCRdb's version contains in-frame clones alone and is incomplete. The data show roughly 24,000 clones, around 93% seen once. The sample consisted of CD4+CD25+ Tregs sorted from PBMCs. These receptors came from a human donor in good health. Both conserved end residues are trimmed from each CDR3.

TRBJ1-5 TRBV15 ATSRDNGHSNQPQH
TRBJ1-1 TRBV5-1 ASSYEGTATLEAF
TRBJ1-1 TRBV6-6 ASSYRGKNTEAF
TRBJ1-1 TRBV6-6 ASSPPHLNTEAF
TRBJ2-5 TRBV6-6 ASSQTLAEETQY
TRBJ2-5 TRBV6-1 ASSESRKGPGLRLETQY
TRBJ1-1 TRBV27 ASSLLRGLGNTEAF
TRBJ1-2 TRBV19 ASSIEGPGYGYT
TRBJ2-2 TRBV19 ASSIAGYTGELF
TRBJ1-2 TRBV2 ASSLEGFGYT
TRBJ2-7 TRBV5-1 ASSTEGQGFHEQY
TRBJ2-3 TRBV27 ASRIGRRDTQY
TRBJ1-2 TRBV30 AWSSQTGIYGYT
TRBJ1-2 TRBV28 ASSSGTAINYGYT
TRBJ2-1 TRBV10-3 AISAMLRGGQGEQF
TRBJ2-5 TRBV11-2 ASSLSGGVDETQY
TRBJ1-3 TRBV19 ASSPSGQGISGNTIY
TRBJ2-1 TRBV29-1 SVLSGGLNNEQF
TRBJ1-6 TRBV7-8 ASSLGSDSPLH
TRBJ2-7 TRBV18 ASSGGPSYEQY
TRBJ1-1 TRBV14 ASSQDILTGGLTEAF
TRBJ2-6 TRBV6-1 ASSEGPGYGANVLT
TRBJ1-5 TRBV15 ATSREVIYNQPQH
TRBJ2-5 TRBV6-5 ASSYSSDRGETQY
TRBJ1-5 TRBV10-3 AISVTDYYPQH
TRBJ2-7 TRBV6-5 ASNPLAGGSYEQY
TRBJ1-4 TRBV7-2 ASTTGTYEKLF
TRBJ1-6 TRBV11-2 ASSLAQGGWNSPLH
TRBJ1-1 TRBV7-9 ASSPGRGYDTEAF
TRBJ1-1 TRBV18 ASSPGFGTEAF
TRBJ2-7 TRBV21-1 ASSNRQGWY
TRBJ1-1 TRBV7-9 ASSLQENTEAF
TRBJ2-3 TRBV5-1 ASSLTEGPQY
TRBJ1-5 TRBV7-3 ASSLTGSNQPQH
TRBJ2-5 TRBV7-8 ASSSANLWETQY
TRBJ1-2 TRBV7-9 ASSLVNNYGYT
TRBJ1-2 TRBV7-9 ASSLITRGASGYT
TRBJ2-3 TRBV5-8 ASSFRQLTDTQY
TRBJ2-7 TRBV27 ASSFKDTYEQY
TRBJ2-2 TRBV7-2 ASNPTGYGGELF
TRBJ2-1 TRBV6-5 ASRVSGYNEQF
TRBJ1-1 TRBV10-3 AISERGGNTEAF
TRBJ2-2 TRBV5-1 ASSAGQGTGELF
TRBJ1-1 TRBV6-5 ASSYAGREAF
TRBJ1-1 TRBV5-4 ASSSRQGASLGTEAF
TRBJ1-1 TRBV18 ASSPFLIDAEAF
TRBJ1-2 TRBV7-8 ASSLAGTGANYGYT
TRBJ2-7 TRBV30 AWKGLAAPTYEQY
TRBJ2-7 TRBV6-5 ASSYSVRGVYEQY
TRBJ2-5 TRBV18 ASSPQETQY
TRBJ1-3 TRBV5-1 ASSLVGPSSGNTIY
TRBJ1-2 TRBV7-3 ASSLMPGTGYT
TRBJ2-3 TRBV18 ASSPGGADTQY
TRBJ1-2 TRBV30 AWSVRVFKGNFYGYT
TRBJ2-3 TRBV6-1 ASVLQAGAWDTQY
TRBJ2-1 TRBV9 ASSVVGKSDNEQF
TRBJ2-3 TRBV30 AWVQAGRMGDTQY
TRBJ2-3 TRBV10-3 AISGSTGTDTQY
TRBJ1-4 TRBV6-5 ASSYSFTNEKLF